These 2 T cell receptor beta chains were all obtained from the same sample, sequenced in a study of shared clonotypes between healthy human individuals. Produced via immunoSEQ multiplex PCR; TCRdb's table is partial and in-frame only. The sample holds some 2.1 million clones, 93% seen once. Naive-designated CD8 cells lacked CD45RO, were positively enriched for CCR7, and omitted terminally differentiated effector memory CD45RA+ cells. The sample comprised naive CD8+ T cells from PBMCs. These receptors all come from a man aged 18 to 30 in good health. Some clones in this sample may be carry-over from other donors' samples.

The chain recombines TRBV6-4 with TRBJ2-3; no definite D call. CDR1 is MRHNA and CDR2 is SNTAGT in the germline V gene. The CDR3 has 14 residues. Trimming stripped 3 bases from V and 0 bases from J, with 7 bases between. The CDR3 DNA sequence: TGTGCCAGCAGTGAATTCCTTAGCACAGATACGCAGTATTTT. It codes for CASSEFLSTDTQYF.

The sample holds one count of this clone. This chain joins TRBV2 and TRBJ2-1, with 8 bases that match TRBD2. The germline CDR1 and CDR2 sequences are SNHLY and FYNNEI. The CDR3 contains 13 residues. J was trimmed by 7 bases and V by 10 bases; bases with no gene match: 9. CDR3 residues: CATEEREKNEQFF. In DNA, the CDR3 is TGTGCCACCGAAGAGCGGGAGAAGAATGAGCAGTTCTTC.